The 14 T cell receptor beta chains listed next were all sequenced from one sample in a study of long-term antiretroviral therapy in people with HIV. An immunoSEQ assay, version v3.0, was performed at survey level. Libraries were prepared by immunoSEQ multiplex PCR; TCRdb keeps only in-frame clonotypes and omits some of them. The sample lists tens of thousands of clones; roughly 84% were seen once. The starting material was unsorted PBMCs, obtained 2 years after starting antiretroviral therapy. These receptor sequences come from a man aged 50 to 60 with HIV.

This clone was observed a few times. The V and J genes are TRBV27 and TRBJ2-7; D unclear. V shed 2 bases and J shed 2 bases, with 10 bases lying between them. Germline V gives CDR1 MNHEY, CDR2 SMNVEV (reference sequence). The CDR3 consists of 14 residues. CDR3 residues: CASSLRVGPYEQYF. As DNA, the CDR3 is TGTGCCAGCAGTTTAAGGGTAGGTCCCTACGAGCAGTACTTC.

The CDR3 sequence is CASSRTGVTYNEQFF. The CDR3 DNA sequence: TGTGCCAGCAGCCGTACAGGGGTAACCTACAATGAGCAGTTCTTC. The rearrangement joins TRBV7-9 to TRBJ2-1, with 7 positions matching TRBD1. CDR3 length equals 15 residues. V was pared by 5 bases and J by 2 bases, with 6 bases of the junction left unmatched. The germline gives CDR1 SEHNR, CDR2 FQNEAQ (reference sequence).

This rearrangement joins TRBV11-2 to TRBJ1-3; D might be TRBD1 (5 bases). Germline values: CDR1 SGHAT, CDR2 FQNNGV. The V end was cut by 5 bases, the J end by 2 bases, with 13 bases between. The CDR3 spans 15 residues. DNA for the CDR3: TGTGCCAGCAGCCTTCGGACAAGTCCTGGAAACACCATATATTTT. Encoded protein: CASSLRTSPGNTIYF.

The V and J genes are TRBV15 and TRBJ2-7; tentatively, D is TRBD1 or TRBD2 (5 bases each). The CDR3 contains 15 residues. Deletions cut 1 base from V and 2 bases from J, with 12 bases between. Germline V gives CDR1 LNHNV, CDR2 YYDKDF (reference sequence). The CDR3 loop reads CATSRAYGTAYEQYF. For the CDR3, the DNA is TGTGCCACCAGCAGAGCGTACGGGACGGCCTACGAGCAGTACTTC.

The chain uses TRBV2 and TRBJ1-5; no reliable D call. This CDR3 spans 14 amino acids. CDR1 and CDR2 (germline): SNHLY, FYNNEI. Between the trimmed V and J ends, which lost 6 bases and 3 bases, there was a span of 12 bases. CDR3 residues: CASSQTRYNQPQHF. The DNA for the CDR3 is TGTGCCAGCAGCCAAACCCGATACAATCAGCCCCAGCATTTT.

CDR3 sequence reads: CASSIGRGTEAFF. The DNA of the CDR3 is TGTGCCAGTAGTATAGGTAGGGGGACTGAAGCTTTCTTT. The chain links TRBV19 to TRBJ1-1; D is perhaps TRBD1 (6 bases). The V and J ends lost 1 base and 5 bases respectively, with 8 bases between them. CDR1 is LNHDA and CDR2 is SQIVND in the germline V gene (reference sequence). The CDR3 covers 13 residues.

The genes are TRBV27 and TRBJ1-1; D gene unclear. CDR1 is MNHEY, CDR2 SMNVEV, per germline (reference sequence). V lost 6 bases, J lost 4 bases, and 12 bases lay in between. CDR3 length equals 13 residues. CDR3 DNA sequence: TGTGCCAGCAGCAATTATCTGGGCACTGAAGCTTTCTTT. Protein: CASSNYLGTEAFF.

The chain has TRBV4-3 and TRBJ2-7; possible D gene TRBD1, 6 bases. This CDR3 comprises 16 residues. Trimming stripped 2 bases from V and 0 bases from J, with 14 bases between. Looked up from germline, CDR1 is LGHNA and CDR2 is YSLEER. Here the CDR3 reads CASSQSPSDSSYEQYF. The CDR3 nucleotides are TGCGCCAGCAGCCAATCCCCTTCGGACAGCTCCTACGAGCAGTACTTC.

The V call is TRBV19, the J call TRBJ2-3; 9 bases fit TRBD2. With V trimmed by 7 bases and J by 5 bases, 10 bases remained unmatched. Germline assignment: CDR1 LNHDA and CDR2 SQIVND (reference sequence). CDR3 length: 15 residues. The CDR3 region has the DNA TGTGCCAGTACCAAGACTAGCGGTAACATAGATACGCAGTATTTT. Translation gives CASTKTSGNIDTQYF.

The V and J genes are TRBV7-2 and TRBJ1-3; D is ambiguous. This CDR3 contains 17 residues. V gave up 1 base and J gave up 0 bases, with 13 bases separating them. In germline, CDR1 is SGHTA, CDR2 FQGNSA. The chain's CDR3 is CASSLVVGPSSGNTIYF. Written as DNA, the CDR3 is TGTGCCAGCAGCTTAGTAGTCGGGCCGAGCTCTGGAAACACCATATATTTT. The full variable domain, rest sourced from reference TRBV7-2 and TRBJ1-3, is GAGVSQSPSNKVTEKGKDVELRCDPISGHTALYWYRQSLGQGLEFLIYFQGNSAPDKSGLPSDRFSAERTGGSVSTLTIQRTQQEDSAVYLCASSLVVGPSSGNTIYFGEGSWLTVV.

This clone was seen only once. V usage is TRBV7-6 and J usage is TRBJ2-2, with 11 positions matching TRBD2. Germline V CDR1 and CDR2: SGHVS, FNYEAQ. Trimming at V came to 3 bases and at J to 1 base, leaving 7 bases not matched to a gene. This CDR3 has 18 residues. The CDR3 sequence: CASSLALLAGGNTGELFF. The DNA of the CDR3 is TGTGCCAGCAGCTTGGCCCTGCTAGCGGGAGGGAACACCGGGGAGCTGTTTTTT.

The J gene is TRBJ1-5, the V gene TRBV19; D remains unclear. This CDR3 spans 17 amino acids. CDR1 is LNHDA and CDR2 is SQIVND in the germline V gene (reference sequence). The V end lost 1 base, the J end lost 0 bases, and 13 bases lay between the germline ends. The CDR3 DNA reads TGTGCCAGTAGTATAGTTGTCTGGATGAATAGCAATCAGCCCCAGCATTTT. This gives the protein CASSIVVWMNSNQPQHF.

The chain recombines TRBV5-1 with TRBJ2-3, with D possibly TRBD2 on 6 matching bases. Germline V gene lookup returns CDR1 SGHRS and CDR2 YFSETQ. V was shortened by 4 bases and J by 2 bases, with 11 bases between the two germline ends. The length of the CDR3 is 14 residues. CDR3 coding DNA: TGCGCCAGCAGCCGCAGCGGGTACACAGATACGCAGTATTTT. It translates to CASSRSGYTDTQYF.

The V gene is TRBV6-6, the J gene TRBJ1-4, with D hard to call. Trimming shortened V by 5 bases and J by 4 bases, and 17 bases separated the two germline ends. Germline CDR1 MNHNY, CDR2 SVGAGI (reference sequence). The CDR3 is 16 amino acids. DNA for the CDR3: TGTGCCAGCAGTCAAGGACCCCCCGTACTTAATGAAAAACTGTTTTTT. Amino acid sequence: CASSQGPPVLNEKLFF.